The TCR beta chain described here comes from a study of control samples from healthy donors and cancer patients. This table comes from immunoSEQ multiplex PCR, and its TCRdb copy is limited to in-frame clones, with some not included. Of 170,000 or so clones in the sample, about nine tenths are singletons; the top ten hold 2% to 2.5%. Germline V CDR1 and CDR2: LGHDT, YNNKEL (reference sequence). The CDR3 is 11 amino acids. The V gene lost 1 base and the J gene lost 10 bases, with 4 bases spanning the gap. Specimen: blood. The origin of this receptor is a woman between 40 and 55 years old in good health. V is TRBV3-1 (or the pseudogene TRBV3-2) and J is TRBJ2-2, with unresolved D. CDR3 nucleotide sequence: TGTGCCAGCAGCCAAGCCGCGGAGCTGTTTTTT. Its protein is CASSQAAELFF.